This T cell receptor beta chain was sequenced for a study of T cell repertoires in cytomegalovirus infection. Study in general: Public TCR beta signatures were indicative of both CMV infection and a matching HLA type.

Study-level results: Within the response measured ex vivo, HLA-C-restricted CMV-specific TCR beta clonotypes were dominant.

In TCRdb, the reads were re-called with MiXCR into one record per CDR3 protein. This table holds fewer than 350,000 distinct CDR3 sequences, just under 30% found once. This clonotype was seen a handful of times. Its antigen is still unknown. Sequences were derived from cultured PBMCs, sampled from culture after CMV antigen stimulation. This TCR came from a human donor in good health (CMV status not recorded). Some clones in this sample may be carry-over from other donors' samples.

CDR3 DNA: TGTGCCAGCAGCCAAGCTGGGACAGATAATCAGCCCCAGCATTTT. Translating gives CASSQAGTDNQPQHF. The V and J genes are TRBV3-1 and TRBJ1-5; 7 positions match TRBD1. This CDR3 is 15 amino acids long. After removal of 1 base from V and 4 bases from J, the junction contained 4 bases not matched to a gene. In germline, CDR1 is LGHDT, CDR2 YNNKEL (reference sequence). Combining the CDR3 with reference TRBV3-1 and TRBJ1-5 gives the whole variable domain DTAVSQTPKYLVTQMGNDKSIKCEQNLGHDTMYWYKQDSKKFLKIMFSYNNKELIINETVPNRFSPKSPDKAHLNLHINSLELGDSAVYFCASSQAGTDNQPQHFGDGTRLSIL.